A single sample gave rise to the 24 T cell receptor beta chains below, sequenced in a study of T cell responses to AZD1222 COVID-19 vaccine. Clones were sequenced by immunoSEQ multiplex PCR, and TCRdb holds only the in-frame ones, with some missing. The sample contains approximately 180,000 clones, 80% to 90% of which appear only once. The starting material was peripheral blood, obtained 28 days after the second dose of the MenACWY control vaccine. The origin of the receptors is an adult who received the MenACWY meningococcal vaccine as a control.

The gene calls are TRBV30 and TRBJ2-7; D could derive from TRBD1 or TRBD2 (5 bases each). The CDR3 sequence is 17 residues long. Trimming shortened V by 0 bases and J by 6 bases, and 24 bases separated the two germline ends. Looked up from germline, CDR1 is GTSNPN and CDR2 is SVGIG (reference sequence). CDR3 DNA: TGTGCCTGGAGTGTACTGATATCGGTCAGGGACCTTAGCGAGCAGTACTTC. Protein product: CAWSVLISVRDLSEQYF. Variable domain in full (rest from reference TRBV30 and TRBJ2-7): SQTIHQWPATLVQPVGSPLSLECTVEGTSNPNLYWYRQAAGRGLQLLFYSVGIGQISSEVPQNLSASRPQDRQFILSSKKLLLSDSGFYLCAWSVLISVRDLSEQYFGPGTRLTVT.

The gene calls are TRBV6-5 and TRBJ2-5; no reliable D call. Germline values: CDR1 MNHEY, CDR2 SVGAGI. CDR3 length: 13 amino acids. The V end lost 6 bases, the J end lost 5 bases, and 13 bases lay between the germline ends. CDR3 sequence: CASSDWGIETQYF. CDR3 DNA: TGTGCCAGCAGCGATTGGGGTATTGAGACCCAGTACTTC.

The V and J genes are TRBV28 and TRBJ2-5; D gene uncertain. This CDR3 spans 12 amino acids. V was pared by 3 bases and J by 5 bases, with 7 bases between. The germline V gene encodes CDR1 MDHEN and CDR2 SYDVKM. The CDR3 region is CASSFGMETQYF. The CDR3 DNA reads TGTGCCAGCAGTTTCGGAATGGAGACCCAGTACTTC.

The rearrangement uses TRBV30 and TRBJ1-1, with no clear D. Germline V gene data show CDR1 as GTSNPN and CDR2 as SVGIG (reference sequence). The CDR3 totals 13 residues. Trimming stripped 6 bases from V and 1 base from J, with 12 bases between. The CDR3 here is CACTRTGNTEAFF. The CDR3 DNA reads as TGTGCCTGCACCCGGACCGGGAACACTGAAGCTTTCTTT. The full variable domain, in which reference TRBV30 and TRBJ1-1 provide the parts outside the CDR3, is SQTIHQWPATLVQPVGSPLSLECTVEGTSNPNLYWYRQAAGRGLQLLFYSVGIGQISSEVPQNLSASRPQDRQFILSSKKLLLSDSGFYLCACTRTGNTEAFFGQGTRLTVV.

The V call is TRBV11-3, the J call TRBJ1-3, with 9 bases lining up with TRBD1. Germline lookup yields CDR1 SGHNT and CDR2 YENEEA. The V gene end was trimmed by 1 base and the J gene end by 6 bases; junction bases not matched to a gene: 10. The CDR3 contains 17 residues. DNA of the CDR3: TGTGCCAGCAGCTTAGCCCCGGGACAGGGCGCCGAAAACACCATATATTTT. Protein product: CASSLAPGQGAENTIYF. Variable domain in full (rest from reference TRBV11-3 and TRBJ1-3): EAGVVQSPRYKIIEKKQPVAFWCNPISGHNTLYWYLQNLGQGPELLIRYENEEAVDDSQLPKDRFSAERLKGVDSTLKIQPAELGDSAVYLCASSLAPGQGAENTIYFGEGSWLTVV.

The chain joins TRBV5-1 to TRBJ1-2; D might be TRBD1 (5 bases). The V end lost 0 bases, the J end lost 7 bases, and 10 bases lay between the germline ends. The germline CDR1 and CDR2 sequences are SGHRS and YFSETQ. The CDR3 loop spans 13 amino acids. CDR3 sequence: CASSLAGSLGYTF. CDR3 in DNA: TGCGCCAGCAGCTTGGCAGGGTCCCTTGGCTACACCTTC.

V and J are TRBV30 and TRBJ1-3; the D is unclear. With 2 bases removed from V and 4 bases from J, the gap between germline ends came to 9 bases. CDR1 is GTSNPN, CDR2 SVGIG, per germline (reference sequence). The CDR3 has 13 amino acids. The CDR3 protein is CAWSLSAGNTIYF. CDR3 DNA sequence: TGTGCCTGGAGTCTCAGCGCCGGAAACACCATATATTTT. Full variable domain (remainder filled in from reference TRBV30 and TRBJ1-3): SQTIHQWPATLVQPVGSPLSLECTVEGTSNPNLYWYRQAAGRGLQLLFYSVGIGQISSEVPQNLSASRPQDRQFILSSKKLLLSDSGFYLCAWSLSAGNTIYFGEGSWLTVV.

The chain recombines TRBV4-1 with TRBJ2-7; 10 bases agree with TRBD1. The CDR3 covers 13 residues. Trimming removed 8 bases from V and 5 bases from J; junction bases left unmatched: 6. Germline CDR1 reads MGHRA; CDR2 reads YSYEKL. The CDR3 nucleotides are TGCGCCAGCCGGGACAGGGGTCAGAACGAGCAGTACTTC. This encodes CASRDRGQNEQYF.

As DNA, the CDR3 is TGTGCCAGCAGTACCCAGGATCATCAGCCCCAGCATTTT. Translation gives CASSTQDHQPQHF. The chain uses TRBV2 and TRBJ1-5; D is undetermined. Per the germline V gene, CDR1 is SNHLY and CDR2 is FYNNEI. V lost 5 bases, J lost 5 bases, and 10 bases lay in between. This CDR3 has 13 residues.

This clone has more than one count but fewer than ten. Other DNA sequences in this specimen translate into the identical CDR3. V gene TRBV4-3 combines with J gene TRBJ2-2; D perhaps matches TRBD2 (5 bases). Germline CDR1 LGHNA, CDR2 YSLEER. The CDR3 is 15 residues long. Trimming removed 1 base at V and 4 bases at J, with 10 bases between. The CDR3 protein is CASSQVSGSTGELFF. The CDR3 DNA reads TGCGCCAGCAGCCAAGTCAGCGGATCCACCGGGGAGCTGTTTTTT.

V gene TRBV21-1 combines with J gene TRBJ2-3. TRBV21-1 is noted as a pseudogene. The length of the CDR3 is 11 residues. The CDR3 loop is CASSEADTQYF. CDR3 coding DNA: TGTGCCAGCAGCGAAGCAGATACGCAGTATTTT.

The chain has TRBV6-5 and TRBJ2-1; 7 bases line up with TRBD2. Germline values: CDR1 MNHEY, CDR2 SVGAGI. After removal of 3 bases from V and 9 bases from J, the junction contained 11 bases not matched to a gene. The CDR3 covers 15 residues. CDR3 DNA: TGTGCCAGCAGTTATGAGGCGGGAGTTGGGACTGAGCAGTTCTTC. Its protein is CASSYEAGVGTEQFF.

The chain couples TRBV28 to TRBJ1-2; D not certain. Germline values: CDR1 MDHEN, CDR2 SYDVKM. V was cut by 4 bases and J by 8 bases, with 17 bases left in between. The length of the CDR3 is 14 residues. CDR3 in amino acids: CASSSSPGSRGYTF. CDR3 DNA sequence: TGTGCCAGCAGTTCCTCCCCCGGGAGCAGGGGCTACACCTTC.

This clone was seen a handful of times. The V gene is TRBV12-3 or TRBV12-4, the J gene TRBJ1-2, with 7 bases fitting TRBD1. This CDR3 has 13 residues. The V and J ends lost 2 bases and 4 bases, in that order; junction bases with no gene match: 1. CDR3 region: CASSLTGAYGYTF. The CDR3 region has the DNA TGTGCCAGCAGTTTAACAGGGGCCTATGGCTACACCTTC.

The chain joins TRBV30 to TRBJ1-5; D gene uncertain. Germline CDR1 and CDR2: GTSNPN and SVGIG (reference sequence). Trimming left V 0 bases short and J 9 bases short, with 9 bases between. This CDR3 spans 12 amino acids. Written as DNA, the CDR3 is TGTGCCTGGAGTGTGTCTATGGGGCCCCAGCATTTT. Encoded protein: CAWSVSMGPQHF.

J is TRBJ2-7 and V is TRBV28, with TRBD2 matching over 12 bases. V dropped 8 bases and J dropped 2; count of bases not matched to a gene: 4. Germline CDR1 reads MDHEN; CDR2 reads SYDVKM. CDR3 length: 14 amino acids. CDR3 nucleotide sequence: TGTGCCAGCGGGAGACTAGCGGGGGCCTACGAGCAGTACTTC. This codes for CASGRLAGAYEQYF. Full variable domain (missing parts from reference TRBV28 and TRBJ2-7): DVKVTQSSRYLVKRTGEKVFLECVQDMDHENMFWYRQDPGLGLRLIYFSYDVKMKEKGDIPEGYSVSREKKERFSLILESASTNQTSMYLCASGRLAGAYEQYFGPGTRLTVT.

The rearrangement uses TRBV19 and TRBJ2-7; weak D call: TRBD2 (6 bases). Looked up from germline, CDR1 is LNHDA and CDR2 is SQIVND (reference sequence). The CDR3 totals 13 residues. V was shortened by 4 bases and J by 5 bases, with 12 bases between the two germline ends. The CDR3 sequence: CASSTEGLHEQYF. The CDR3 DNA follows: TGTGCCAGTAGTACGGAGGGACTCCACGAGCAGTACTTC.

V gene TRBV28 combines with J gene TRBJ2-5; unclear D gene. Trimming removed 4 bases at V and 4 bases at J, with 13 bases between. CDR1 is MDHEN and CDR2 is SYDVKM in the germline V gene. The length of the CDR3 is 14 residues. CDR3 bases: TGTGCCAGCAGTTCACCCCCCGAGCTAGAGACCCAGTACTTC. It yields the protein CASSSPPELETQYF.

This clone was counted a few times. The chain recombines TRBV19 with TRBJ1-2; D is possibly TRBD1 (5 bases). V was cut by 6 bases and J by 3 bases, with 17 bases left in between. The CDR3 loop spans 15 amino acids. CDR1 and CDR2 from the germline V gene are LNHDA and SQIVND (reference sequence). In DNA form, the CDR3 reads TGTGCCAGTAGGGGGACGGGGTTCGGTGACTATGGCTACACCTTC. Residues: CASRGTGFGDYGYTF.

This chain uses TRBV5-1 with TRBJ2-5; 7 nucleotides line up with TRBD2. Germline V gene data show CDR1 as SGHRS and CDR2 as YFSETQ. This CDR3 is 15 amino acids long. V gave up 0 bases and J gave up 5 bases; unmatched junction bases: 7. CDR3 sequence reads: CASSLAQGEGETQYF. DNA for the CDR3: TGCGCCAGCAGCTTGGCCCAAGGGGAGGGGGAGACCCAGTACTTC.

The chain links TRBV3-1 (or the pseudogene TRBV3-2) to TRBJ2-3; TRBD1 is a possible D gene (6 bases). V shed 0 bases and J shed 0 bases, with 10 bases lying between them. Looked up from germline, CDR1 is LGHDT and CDR2 is YNNKEL (reference sequence). The CDR3 extends over 16 amino acids. The CDR3 spells CASSQDKGESTDTQYF. The DNA for the CDR3 is TGTGCCAGCAGCCAAGATAAGGGGGAAAGCACAGATACGCAGTATTTT.

The CDR3 is CSGYTDTQYF. DNA for the CDR3: TGCAGCGGTTACACAGATACGCAGTATTTT. The chain uses TRBV29-1 and TRBJ2-3; D gene unclear. Germline V gene lookup returns CDR1 SQVTM and CDR2 ANQGSEA. Between the trimmed V and J ends, which lost 7 bases and 2 bases, there was a span of 4 bases. The CDR3 spans 10 residues.

This chain joins TRBV11-2 and TRBJ1-1; D remains ambiguous. V was clipped by 5 bases and J by 2 bases, with 9 bases between them. CDR3 length equals 13 residues. Looked up from germline, CDR1 is SGHAT and CDR2 is FQNNGV. CDR3 protein: CASSPLFNTEAFF. CDR3 DNA sequence: TGTGCCAGCAGCCCCTTATTCAACACTGAAGCTTTCTTT.

The CDR3 nucleotides read TGCAGCGCAGGTAGACTAGCGGAAGAGACCCAGTACTTC. This sequence encodes CSAGRLAEETQYF. The chain uses TRBV29-1 and TRBJ2-5; 9 bases agree with TRBD2. Germline trimming cut 7 bases from V and 3 bases from J; bases unmatched to any gene: 6. The CDR3 is 13 residues long. Germline V gives CDR1 SQVTM, CDR2 ANQGSEA.